The 18 T cell receptor beta chains below come from one sample, sequenced in a study of cytomegalovirus exposure and HLA in healthy donors. Use of 60 Vbeta and 13 Jbeta primers characterized the PCR. Sequenced by immunoSEQ multiplex PCR; TCRdb stores in-frame clones only, minus some. The sample carries some 93,000 clones, less than 80% recorded once. Sequences were obtained from PBMCs. The receptors stem from a boy aged 5-17 years in good health and CMV-seropositive.

The chain couples TRBV11-2 to TRBJ1-1, with 9 bases aligning to TRBD1. The trim removed 3 bases at V and 0 bases at J, leaving 8 bases unmatched. CDR1 is SGHAT, CDR2 FQNNGV, per germline. This CDR3 comprises 17 residues. The DNA for the CDR3 is TGTGCCAGCAGCTTGGGACAGGGTCCCGTTATGAACACTGAAGCTTTCTTT. Translating gives CASSLGQGPVMNTEAFF.

This clone has only one observation. This rearrangement joins TRBV19 to TRBJ2-7; a possible D gene is TRBD1 (5 bases). CDR3 length: 14 amino acids. V was clipped by 3 bases and J by 0 bases, with 9 bases between them. CDR1 is LNHDA, CDR2 SQIVND, per germline (reference sequence). This CDR3 reads CASSITGFSYEQYF. In nucleotides, the CDR3 is TGTGCCAGTAGTATTACAGGTTTCTCCTACGAGCAGTACTTC. The full variable domain, rest sourced from reference TRBV19 and TRBJ2-7, is DGGITQSPKYLFRKEGQNVTLSCEQNLNHDAMYWYRQDPGQGLRLIYYSQIVNDFQKGDIAEGYSVSREKKESFPLTVTSAQKNPTAFYLCASSITGFSYEQYFGPGTRLTVT.

The chain joins TRBV5-1 to TRBJ2-2; 8 bases fit TRBD2. V lost 4 bases, J lost 7 bases, and 18 bases stayed unmatched. Germline V CDR1 and CDR2: SGHRS, YFSETQ. This CDR3 is 18 amino acids long. The DNA for the CDR3 is TGCGCCAGCAGCCCCCCGGGGAGCGGGAGCACCGGGGGCGGGGAGCTGTTTTTT. Its protein product is CASSPPGSGSTGGGELFF.

The chain links TRBV19 to TRBJ2-1; 9 bases are shared with TRBD2. The germline V gene encodes CDR1 LNHDA and CDR2 SQIVND (reference sequence). The CDR3 is 16 residues long. The V and J ends lost 6 bases and 0 bases, in that order; junction bases with no gene match: 6. The CDR3 reads CASSLTSGSSYNEQFF. The CDR3, as DNA: TGTGCCAGTAGCCTGACTAGCGGAAGCTCCTACAATGAGCAGTTCTTC. Using reference TRBV19 and TRBJ2-1 for the parts outside the CDR3, the full variable domain is DGGITQSPKYLFRKEGQNVTLSCEQNLNHDAMYWYRQDPGQGLRLIYYSQIVNDFQKGDIAEGYSVSREKKESFPLTVTSAQKNPTAFYLCASSLTSGSSYNEQFFGPGTRLTVL.

This clone occurred once. The rearrangement joins TRBV25-1 to TRBJ2-1; D is unresolved. V lost 2 bases and J lost 0, with 11 bases in between. This CDR3 region has 16 residues. The germline CDR1 and CDR2 sequences are MGHDK and SYGVNS. The CDR3 nucleotides read TGTGCCAGCAGTGAAATACGGTTGAGCTCCTACAATGAGCAGTTCTTC. This gives the protein CASSEIRLSSYNEQFF.

The gene calls are TRBV5-1 and TRBJ1-3; the match to TRBD1 covers 7 bases. V was clipped by 3 bases and J by 3 bases; unmatched bases: 6. CDR3 length equals 15 residues. Germline loops: CDR1 SGHRS, CDR2 YFSETQ. In DNA form, the CDR3 reads TGCGCCAGCAGCTCAAACAGGGGAGATGGAAACACCATATATTTT. The encoded protein is CASSSNRGDGNTIYF.

The V and J genes are TRBV7-8 and TRBJ1-2; no clear D gene. Germline CDR1 is SGHVS and CDR2 is FQNEAQ. V gave up 3 bases and J gave up 0 bases, with 5 bases separating them. The CDR3 is 13 residues long. The CDR3 spells CASSFLPNYGYTF. CDR3 nucleotide sequence: TGTGCCAGCAGCTTCCTCCCTAACTATGGCTACACCTTC.

This rearrangement joins TRBV19 to TRBJ1-5, with TRBD1 matching 11 bases. CDR1 is LNHDA, CDR2 SQIVND, per germline (reference sequence). The CDR3 covers 15 residues. Trimming cost V 6 bases and J 2 bases; bases outside gene matches: 3. CDR3 in amino acids: CASSMGQGGNQPQHF. CDR3 in DNA: TGTGCCAGTAGCATGGGACAGGGGGGCAATCAGCCCCAGCATTTT.

This clone was seen more than once but under ten times. This chain uses TRBV5-5 with TRBJ2-2; 7 bases align to TRBD1. This CDR3 is 16 amino acids long. After removal of 3 bases from V and 0 bases from J, the junction contained 5 bases not matched to a gene. In germline, CDR1 is SGHKS, CDR2 YYEKEE (reference sequence). The CDR3 DNA follows: TGTGCCAGCAGCTCGACAGGGAACGCGAACACCGGGGAGCTGTTTTTT. Amino acid sequence: CASSSTGNANTGELFF.

The chain links TRBV7-6 to TRBJ1-1; no definite D call. Germline CDR1 is SGHVS and CDR2 is FNYEAQ. This CDR3 region has 15 residues. V was cut by 5 bases and J by 1 base, with 14 bases left in between. The CDR3 loop reads CASSPRRGRNTEAFF. CDR3 DNA: TGTGCCAGCAGCCCCCGTAGAGGGCGGAACACTGAAGCTTTCTTT.

CDR3 sequence reads: CASSDRTSLVSDTQYF. The CDR3 DNA follows: TGTGCCAGCAGTGATAGGACTAGCTTGGTGTCAGATACGCAGTATTTT. The chain combines TRBV2 with TRBJ2-3; TRBD2 aligns across 8 bases. V gave up 3 bases and J gave up 4 bases; unmatched junction bases: 9. The germline CDR1 and CDR2 sequences are SNHLY and FYNNEI. This CDR3 region has 16 residues.

This clone was counted only a few times. The chain carries TRBV19 and TRBJ1-4, with TRBD1 identical over 7 bases. This CDR3 has 16 amino acids. The germline V gene has CDR1 LNHDA and CDR2 SQIVND (reference sequence). V trimming: 3 bases; J trimming: 8 bases; junction bases outside the gene matches: 12. The CDR3 spells CASSISRQGPKEKLFF. For the CDR3, the DNA is TGTGCCAGTAGTATCTCCAGACAGGGACCGAAGGAAAAACTGTTTTTT.

The chain joins TRBV15 to TRBJ2-1; tentative D call: TRBD2 (5 bases). The CDR3 is 14 residues long. V was shortened by 2 bases and J by 8 bases, with 13 bases between the two germline ends. The germline V gene has CDR1 LNHNV and CDR2 YYDKDF (reference sequence). CDR3 in DNA: TGTGCCACCAGCAGATCGAGAGTGCGGGATGAGCAGTTCTTC. Translated: CATSRSRVRDEQFF.

This clone was recorded once. J is TRBJ2-2 and V is TRBV7-3, with 8 bases that match TRBD2. Germline V gene sequence: CDR1 SGHTA, CDR2 FQGTGA. The CDR3 is 15 amino acids. V lost 5 bases, J lost 5 bases, and 7 bases stayed unmatched. The CDR3 region is CASSPRGGTTGELFF. The CDR3 DNA is TGTGCCAGCAGCCCCCGGGGGGGAACGACCGGGGAGCTGTTTTTT.

This chain links TRBV30 with TRBJ1-2; weak D call: TRBD1 (5 bases). CDR3 length: 12 residues. Deletions cut 6 bases from V and 5 bases from J, with 13 bases between. Germline CDR1 GTSNPN, CDR2 SVGIG (reference sequence). CDR3 residues: CACPQGLYGYTF. The CDR3 bases are TGTGCCTGCCCCCAGGGCTTATATGGCTACACCTTC.

This clone has more than one count but fewer than ten. The chain recombines TRBV27 with TRBJ2-7, with 8 bases that match TRBD1. The CDR3 is 14 residues long. The V gene end was trimmed by 5 bases and the J gene end by 2 bases; junction bases not matched to a gene: 5. CDR1 and CDR2 (germline): MNHEY, SMNVEV (reference sequence). CDR3 loop: CASSDGQGPYEQYF. CDR3 bases: TGTGCCAGCAGTGATGGACAGGGTCCCTACGAGCAGTACTTC.

The rearrangement links TRBV7-8 to TRBJ2-3; 9 bases map to TRBD2. The germline gives CDR1 SGHVS, CDR2 FQNEAQ. CDR3 size: 17 residues. Unmatched junction bases numbered 12, after V lost 6 bases and J lost 2 bases. The CDR3 spells CASSHYTRTSVTDTQYF. The CDR3 DNA follows: TGTGCCAGCAGTCACTATACTCGGACTAGCGTCACAGATACGCAGTATTTT. Supplemented by reference TRBV7-8 and TRBJ2-3, the full variable domain reads GAGVSQSPRYKVAKRGQDVALRCDPISGHVSLFWYQQALGQGPEFLTYFQNEAQLDKSGLPSDRFFAERPEGSVSTLKIQRTQQEDSAVYLCASSHYTRTSVTDTQYFGPGTRLTVL.

This sequence joins TRBV29-1 and TRBJ1-1; D is possibly TRBD1 (5 bases). The V gene lost 2 bases and the J gene lost 11 bases, with 18 bases spanning the gap. This CDR3 is built from 13 residues. From germline, CDR1 is SQVTM and CDR2 ANQGSEA. In DNA, the CDR3 is TGCAGCGTTGAACTTGGGGGACTCGGTGAGGCTTTCTTT. Its translation: CSVELGGLGEAFF.